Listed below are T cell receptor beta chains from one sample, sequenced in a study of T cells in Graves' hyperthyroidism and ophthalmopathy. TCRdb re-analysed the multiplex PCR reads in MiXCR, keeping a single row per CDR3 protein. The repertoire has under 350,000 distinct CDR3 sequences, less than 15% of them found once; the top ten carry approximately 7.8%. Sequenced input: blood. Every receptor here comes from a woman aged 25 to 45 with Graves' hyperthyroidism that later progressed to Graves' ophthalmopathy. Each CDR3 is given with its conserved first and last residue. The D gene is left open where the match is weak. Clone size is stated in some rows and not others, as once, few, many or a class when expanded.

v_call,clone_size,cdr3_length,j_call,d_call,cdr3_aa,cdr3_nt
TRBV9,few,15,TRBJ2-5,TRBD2,CASSLSAGGLETQYF,TGTGCCAGCAGCCTTTCGGCGGGAGGGCTAGAGACCCAGTACTTC
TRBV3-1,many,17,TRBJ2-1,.,CASSHGLRAGLYNEQFF,TGTGCCAGCAGCCATGGACTCCGGGCGGGACTCTACAATGAGCAGTTCTTC
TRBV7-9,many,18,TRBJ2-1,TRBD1,CASSPRTGPWGDWNEQFF,TGTGCCAGCAGCCCCCGGACAGGGCCCTGGGGGGACTGGAATGAGCAGTTCTTC
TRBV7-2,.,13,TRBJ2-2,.,CASSMTRSGELFF,TGTGCCAGCAGCATGACTAGGTCCGGGGAGCTGTTTTTT
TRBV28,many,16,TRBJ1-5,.,CASSFVVTAGGQPQHF,TGTGCCAGCAGTTTTGTCGTGACCGCCGGAGGTCAGCCCCAGCATTTT
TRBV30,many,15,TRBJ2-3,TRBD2,CAWSVGSGRADTQYF,TGTGCCTGGAGTGTAGGTAGCGGGAGGGCAGATACGCAGTATTTT
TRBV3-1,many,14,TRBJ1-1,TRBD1,CASSPGTGRTEAFF,TGTGCCAGCAGCCCGGGGACAGGGAGGACTGAAGCTTTCTTT
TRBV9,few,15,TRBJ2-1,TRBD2,CASSRGLAVYNEQFF,TGTGCCAGCAGCCGGGGACTAGCGGTTTACAATGAGCAGTTCTTC
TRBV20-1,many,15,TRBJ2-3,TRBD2,CSAGPLAGITDTQYF,TGCAGTGCTGGGCCCTTAGCGGGGATCACAGATACGCAGTATTTT
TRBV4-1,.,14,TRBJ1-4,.,CASSQVQGSEKLFF,TGCGCCAGCAGCCAAGTACAGGGAAGTGAAAAACTGTTTTTT
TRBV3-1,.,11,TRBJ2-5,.,CASSLYGTQYF,TGTGCCAGCAGCCTGTACGGGACCCAGTACTTC
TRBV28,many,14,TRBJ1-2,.,CASTRDPYNYGYTF,TGTGCCAGCACTAGGGACCCCTATAACTATGGCTACACCTTC
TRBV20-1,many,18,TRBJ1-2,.,CSAPQTPGTHNLGYGYTF,TGCAGTGCTCCACAGACACCCGGGACACACAACTTGGGCTATGGCTACACCTTC
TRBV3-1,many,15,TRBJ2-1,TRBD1,CASSQTGAKYNEQFF,TGTGCCAGCAGCCAAACAGGGGCAAAGTACAATGAGCAGTTCTTC
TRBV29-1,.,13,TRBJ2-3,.,CSAVVGHTDTQYF,TGCAGCGCCGTCGTGGGACACACAGATACGCAGTATTTT
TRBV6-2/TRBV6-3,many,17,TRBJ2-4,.,CASSHPSGHLAKNIQYF,TGTGCCAGCAGTCACCCATCGGGACACCTAGCCAAAAACATTCAGTACTTC
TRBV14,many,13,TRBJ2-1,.,CASSFETYNEQFF,TGTGCCAGCAGCTTTGAAACGTACAATGAGCAGTTCTTC
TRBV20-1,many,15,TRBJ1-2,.,CSAAITTRGNYGYTF,TGCAGTGCCGCGATTACTACCAGGGGTAACTATGGCTACACCTTC
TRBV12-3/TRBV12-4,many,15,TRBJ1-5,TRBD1,CASSLAGGGNQPQHF,TGTGCCAGCAGTTTGGCAGGGGGAGGCAATCAGCCCCAGCATTTT
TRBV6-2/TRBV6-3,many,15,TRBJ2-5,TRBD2,CASSPGLAGDWTQYF,TGTGCCAGCAGCCCGGGACTAGCGGGAGATTGGACCCAGTACTTC
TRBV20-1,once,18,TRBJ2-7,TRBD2,CSARGGLAGSSRGYEQYF,TGCAGTGCTAGGGGTGGACTAGCGGGATCATCGAGGGGTTACGAGCAGTACTTC
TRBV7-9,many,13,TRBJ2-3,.,CASSLFPRDTQYF,TGTGCCAGCAGCTTATTCCCCAGAGATACGCAGTATTTT
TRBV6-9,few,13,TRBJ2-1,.,CASSSLKYNEQFF,TGTGCCAGCAGTTCCCTCAAGTACAATGAGCAGTTCTTC
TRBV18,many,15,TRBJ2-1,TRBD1,CASSARTGGPDEQFF,TGTGCCAGCTCCGCCCGGACAGGGGGCCCCGATGAGCAGTTCTTC
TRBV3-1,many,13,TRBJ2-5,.,CASSQGSGETQYF,TGTGCCAGCAGCCAAGGGTCGGGAGAGACCCAGTACTTC
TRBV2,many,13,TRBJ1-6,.,CASSEGIASPLHF,TGTGCCAGCAGTGAAGGAATCGCTTCACCCCTCCACTTT
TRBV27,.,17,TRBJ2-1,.,CASSLRRRQLSYNEQFF,TGTGCCAGCAGTCTCCGTCGACGACAACTCTCCTACAATGAGCAGTTCTTC
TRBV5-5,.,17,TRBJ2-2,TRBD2,CASSLELAGFRSGELFF,TGTGCCAGCAGCTTGGAACTAGCGGGATTCCGGTCCGGGGAGCTGTTTTTT
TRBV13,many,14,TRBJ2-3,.,CASSGITHTDTQYF,TGTGCCAGCAGCGGGATCACCCACACAGATACGCAGTATTTT
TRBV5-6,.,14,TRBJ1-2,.,CASSLAGTLDGYTF,TGTGCCAGCAGCTTGGCCGGGACCTTGGACGGCTACACCTTC
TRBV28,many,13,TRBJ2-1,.,CASSFGPLNEQFF,TGTGCCAGCAGTTTCGGTCCCCTCAATGAGCAGTTCTTC
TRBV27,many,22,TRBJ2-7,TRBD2,CASSLKLATTGTSGRRNYEQYF,TGTGCCAGCAGTTTAAAGTTGGCCACAACCGGGACTAGCGGGAGGCGTAACTACGAGCAGTACTTC
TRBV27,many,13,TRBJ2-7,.,CASKFRGSYEQYF,TGTGCCAGCAAATTCAGGGGATCCTACGAGCAGTACTTC
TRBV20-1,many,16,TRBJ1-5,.,CSARGATDPSNQPQHF,TGCAGTGCTAGGGGGGCGACAGATCCTAGCAATCAGCCCCAGCATTTT
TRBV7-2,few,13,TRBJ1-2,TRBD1,CASSSGQGLDYTF,TGTGCCAGCAGCAGCGGACAGGGTCTGGACTACACCTTC
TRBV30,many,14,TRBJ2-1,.,CAWSGGVSYNEQFF,TGTGCCTGGAGTGGAGGGGTCTCCTACAATGAGCAGTTCTTC
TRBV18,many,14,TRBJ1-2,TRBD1,CASSPDGRGYGYTF,TGTGCCAGCTCACCAGATGGCAGGGGGTACGGCTACACCTTC
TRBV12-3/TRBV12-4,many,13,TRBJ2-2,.,CASTLDFLGELFF,TGTGCCAGCACCCTAGACTTCTTAGGGGAGCTGTTTTTT
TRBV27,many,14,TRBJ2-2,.,CASSLTPNTGELFF,TGTGCCAGCAGCTTAACTCCCAACACCGGGGAGCTGTTTTTT
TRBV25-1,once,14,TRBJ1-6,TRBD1,CASSQTGENSPLHF,TGTGCCAGCAGTCAGACAGGGGAAAATTCACCCCTCCACTTT
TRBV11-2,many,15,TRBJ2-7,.,CASSLQTGERHEQYF,TGTGCCAGCAGCTTACAGACCGGGGAGCGACACGAGCAGTACTTC
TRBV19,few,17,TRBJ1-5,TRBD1,CASSTPWGDREDQPQHF,TGTGCCAGTAGTACCCCGTGGGGAGACAGGGAGGACCAGCCCCAGCATTTT